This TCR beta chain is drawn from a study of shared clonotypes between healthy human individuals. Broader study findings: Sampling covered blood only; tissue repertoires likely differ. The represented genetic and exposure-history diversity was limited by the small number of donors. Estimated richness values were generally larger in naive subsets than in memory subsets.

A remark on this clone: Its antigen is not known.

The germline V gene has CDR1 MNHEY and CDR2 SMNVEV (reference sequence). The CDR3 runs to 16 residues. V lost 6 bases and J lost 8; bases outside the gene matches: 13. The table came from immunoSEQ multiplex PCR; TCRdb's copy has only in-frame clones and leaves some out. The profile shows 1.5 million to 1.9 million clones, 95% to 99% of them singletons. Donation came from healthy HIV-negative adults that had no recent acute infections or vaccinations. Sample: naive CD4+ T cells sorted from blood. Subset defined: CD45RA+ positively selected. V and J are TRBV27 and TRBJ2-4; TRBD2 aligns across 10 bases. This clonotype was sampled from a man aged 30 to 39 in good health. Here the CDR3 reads CASSRGASGRGHIQYF. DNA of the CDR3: TGTGCCAGCAGCCGGGGGGCTAGCGGGAGAGGTCACATTCAGTACTTC.